The rows below give T cell receptor beta chains drawn from one sample of a study of T cell repertoires in cytomegalovirus infection. TCRdb recomputed calls from the reads with MiXCR, one row per CDR3 protein. The sample contains about 190,000 distinct CDR3 sequences, 28% of which appear only once. The sample comprised PBMCs. The receptor source for this set is a human donor in good health (CMV status not recorded). Some clones in this sample may be carry-over from other donors' samples. CDR3s include the opening cysteine and the closing phenylalanine or tryptophan. D genes are given only for firm matches. Clone size is not always given. Where it is, it says once, few, many or a class for expanded clones.

D gene	V gene	clone size	J gene	CDR3 protein	CDR3 DNA
.	TRBV2	.	TRBJ2-5	CAISEVGQETQYF	TGTGCCATCAGTGAAGTAGGCCAAGAGACCCAGTACTTC
TRBD1	TRBV29-1	.	TRBJ2-2	CSGTGWYSGELFF	TGCAGCGGGACAGGGTGGTACTCCGGGGAGCTGTTTTTT
.	TRBV6-2/TRBV6-3	.	TRBJ1-2	CASSYSSGDGYTF	TGTGCCAGCAGTTATTCGTCAGGGGACGGCTACACCTTC
.	TRBV29-1	few	TRBJ1-2	CSVTSVDGYTF	TGCAGCGTGACGTCGGTCGATGGCTACACCTTC
.	TRBV19	few	TRBJ1-1	CASSIGGSYTEAFF	TGTGCCAGTAGTATAGGGGGGTCCTACACTGAAGCTTTCTTT
TRBD1	TRBV19	.	TRBJ1-1	CASSTGGSIRNTEAFF	TGTGCCAGTAGCACAGGGGGTTCTATTCGGAACACTGAAGCTTTCTTT
.	TRBV7-2	.	TRBJ1-3	CASRQSSGNTIYF	TGTGCCAGCAGACAGAGCTCTGGAAACACCATATATTTT
.	TRBV19	.	TRBJ2-1	CASSDNYNEQFF	TGTGCCAGTAGTGACAATTACAATGAGCAGTTCTTC
.	TRBV11-2	.	TRBJ1-2	CASSHRDGGYTF	TGTGCCAGCAGTCATAGGGACGGCGGCTACACCTTC
.	TRBV6-5	.	TRBJ2-6	CASSYSPTDLGANVLTF	TGTGCCAGCAGTTACTCACCGACGGACCTAGGGGCCAACGTCCTGACTTTC
.	TRBV6-2/TRBV6-3	.	TRBJ1-1	CASSSPGRPLTEAFF	TGTGCCAGCAGTTCCCCGGGACGGCCGCTCACTGAAGCTTTCTTT
.	TRBV6-2/TRBV6-3	.	TRBJ2-3	CASSYPRLTSTDTQYF	TGTGCCAGCAGTTACCCCCGACTGACTAGCACAGATACGCAGTATTTT
TRBD1	TRBV6-2/TRBV6-3	.	TRBJ1-2	CASSRQGLVYGYTF	TGTGCCAGCAGTCGACAGGGGTTAGTCTATGGCTACACCTTC
TRBD1	TRBV6-8	.	TRBJ1-2	CASSRLDRRGYGYTF	TGTGCCAGCAGTCGCCTGGACAGGCGGGGCTATGGCTACACCTTC
TRBD1	TRBV20-1	few	TRBJ2-5	CSARTGGQETQYF	TGCAGTGCCAGGACAGGGGGCCAAGAGACCCAGTACTTC
.	TRBV7-6	few	TRBJ2-3	CASSLRTFPTDTQYF	TGTGCCAGCAGCTTAAGGACCTTCCCCACAGATACGCAGTATTTT
.	TRBV12-3/TRBV12-4	.	TRBJ1-1	CASSSGWNENTEAFF	TGTGCCAGCAGCTCAGGGTGGAATGAGAACACTGAAGCTTTCTTT
.	TRBV19	.	TRBJ1-5	CASEYTTGGRQPQHF	TGTGCCAGCGAATACACCACGGGGGGAAGACAGCCCCAGCATTTT
.	TRBV7-3	few	TRBJ1-1	CASSPGEGGTEAFF	TGTGCCAGCAGCCCCGGGGAGGGAGGCACTGAAGCTTTCTTT
.	TRBV19	few	TRBJ2-7	CASSTGEYSYEQYF	TGTGCCAGTAGTACAGGAGAATATTCCTACGAGCAGTACTTC
.	TRBV19	few	TRBJ1-5	CASSILRMSSNQPQHF	TGTGCCAGTAGTATCCTGAGGATGAGTAGCAATCAGCCCCAGCATTTT
TRBD2	TRBV4-3	.	TRBJ2-3	CASSQGLAGVHRGDTQYF	TGCGCCAGCAGCCAAGGTCTAGCGGGGGTTCATCGGGGAGATACGCAGTATTTT
TRBD1	TRBV4-3	.	TRBJ1-2	CASSQGPGQRYTF	TGCGCCAGCAGCCAAGGGCCGGGACAGCGCTACACCTTC
.	TRBV10-3	.	TRBJ2-1	CAIRSYNEQFF	TGTGCCATCAGGTCCTACAATGAGCAGTTCTTC
TRBD1	TRBV19	.	TRBJ2-3	CASSRGLGTDTQYF	TGTGCCAGTAGCAGGGGGCTAGGGACGGATACGCAGTATTTT
.	TRBV5-6	.	TRBJ1-4	CASSLNRADEKLFF	TGTGCCAGCAGCTTGAACAGGGCAGATGAAAAACTGTTTTTT
.	TRBV7-3	.	TRBJ2-3	CASSPRLGGDTQYF	TGTGCCAGCAGCCCAAGGCTAGGGGGAGATACGCAGTATTTT
TRBD2	TRBV7-3	few	TRBJ2-6	CASRGGPGANVLTF	TGTGCCAGCCGCGGGGGGCCTGGGGCCAACGTCCTGACTTTC
.	TRBV11-2	.	TRBJ2-3	CASSPFTTDTQYF	TGTGCCAGCAGCCCTTTTACAACAGATACGCAGTATTTT
.	TRBV6-4	few	TRBJ1-6	CASSLEEGENSPLHF	TGTGCCAGCAGTCTCGAGGAAGGCGAGAATTCACCCCTCCACTTT
.	TRBV7-2	.	TRBJ2-1	CASSLEGDPYNKQFF	TGTGCCAGCAGCTTAGAGGGGGATCCCTACAATAAGCAGTTCTTC
.	TRBV11-3	.	TRBJ2-1	CASSLGGIPYNEQFF	TGTGCCAGCAGCCTAGGGGGGATCCCATACAATGAGCAGTTCTTC
.	TRBV14	few	TRBJ1-2	CASSHGRDYGYTF	TGTGCCAGCAGCCACGGTCGGGACTATGGCTACACCTTC
.	TRBV2	.	TRBJ1-1	CASSGFTEAFF	TGTGCCAGCAGTGGTTTCACTGAAGCTTTCTTT
.	TRBV6-1	many	TRBJ1-1	CASSKDGGTEAFF	TGTGCCAGCAGTAAGGACGGTGGCACTGAAGCTTTCTTT
.	TRBV5-4	many	TRBJ2-3	CASSLLGGDTQYF	TGTGCCAGCAGCTTGTTGGGCGGCGATACGCAGTATTTT
TRBD2	TRBV12-3/TRBV12-4	.	TRBJ2-1	CAINSGGFNSYNEQFF	TGTGCCATAAATAGCGGGGGGTTTAACTCCTACAATGAGCAGTTCTTC
.	TRBV7-9	few	TRBJ2-1	CASSSLFPHEQFF	TGTGCCAGCAGCTCGCTCTTTCCCCATGAGCAGTTCTTC
TRBD2	TRBV29-1	.	TRBJ2-1	CSVEKAGGSYNEQFF	TGCAGCGTTGAAAAAGCGGGGGGCTCCTACAATGAGCAGTTCTTC
.	TRBV7-2	.	TRBJ2-4	CASSPPEYNSIQYF	TGTGCCAGCAGCCCGCCGGAATACAACAGCATTCAGTACTTC
TRBD2	TRBV7-3	.	TRBJ2-3	CASSPTSGVTDTQYF	TGTGCCAGCAGCCCAACTAGCGGGGTCACAGATACGCAGTATTTT
.	TRBV15	few	TRBJ1-3	CATSRDIPPPGNTIYF	TGTGCCACCAGCAGAGATATCCCCCCCCCTGGAAACACCATATATTTT
.	TRBV5-5	few	TRBJ2-3	CASSLRGRQRVRLTDTQYF	TGTGCCAGCAGCTTGCGGGGGAGACAGAGGGTCCGTTTGACAGATACGCAGTATTTT
.	TRBV6-8	.	TRBJ1-3	CASVDSGNTIYF	TGTGCCAGCGTGGACTCTGGAAACACCATATATTTT